The 14 T cell receptor beta chains below come from one sample, sequenced in a study of cytomegalovirus exposure and HLA in healthy donors. Amplification used 60 Vbeta primers and 13 Jbeta primers. Generated by immunoSEQ multiplex PCR, the TCRdb table keeps only in-frame clones and is missing some. The sample yields 150,000 to 200,000 clones, 85% seen once. Sequenced sample: PBMCs. The receptors stem from a woman in her forties or fifties in good health and CMV-seronegative.

The gene calls are TRBV6-1 and TRBJ2-7; 9 bases map to TRBD1. Per the germline V gene, CDR1 is MNHNS and CDR2 is SASEGT. The CDR3 sequence is 14 residues long. V lost 6 bases, J lost 3 bases, and 6 bases stayed unmatched. The chain's CDR3 is CASSRDRVDYEQYF. Written as DNA, the CDR3 is TGTGCCAGCAGCCGGGACAGGGTCGACTACGAGCAGTACTTC.

V and J are TRBV28 and TRBJ2-5; 9 bases align to TRBD1. Germline values: CDR1 MDHEN, CDR2 SYDVKM. The CDR3 is made up of 19 amino acids. J lost 3 bases, V lost 5 bases, and 19 bases had no gene match. DNA of the CDR3: TGTGCCAGCAGTCAAAATCGGGGACAGGGACAAACATTGGAAGAGACCCAGTACTTC. It yields the protein CASSQNRGQGQTLEETQYF.

The rearrangement uses TRBV7-2 and TRBJ1-2; D might be TRBD1 (6 bases). With 5 bases removed from V and 2 bases from J, the gap between germline ends came to 15 bases. The germline V gene encodes CDR1 SGHTA and CDR2 FQGNSA. The CDR3 runs to 15 residues. CDR3 in amino acids: CASSLREGGNYGYTF. For the CDR3, the DNA is TGTGCCAGCAGCCTCAGGGAGGGGGGGAACTATGGCTACACCTTC.

In this sample, this clone turned up a few times. This chain uses TRBV5-6 with TRBJ1-5, with D perhaps matching TRBD1 (6 bases). Trimming took off 4 bases at V and 3 bases at J, with 23 bases between the two ends. CDR3 length: 18 amino acids. The germline CDR1 and CDR2 sequences are SGHDT and YYEEEE. The CDR3 loop reads CASSAGGAKQGINQPQHF. The CDR3 DNA is TGTGCCAGCAGCGCGGGGGGGGCAAAACAGGGAATCAATCAGCCCCAGCATTTT.

The chain joins TRBV19 to TRBJ2-3, with TRBD1 as a possible D gene (6 bases). V lost 3 bases to trimming and J lost 2 bases, with 12 bases between them. CDR1 and CDR2 from the germline V gene are LNHDA and SQIVND (reference sequence). The CDR3 spans 15 residues. The CDR3 coding sequence is TGTGCCAGTAGTATGAGAGACAGGTACACAGATACGCAGTATTTT. Translating gives CASSMRDRYTDTQYF.

This chain uses TRBV28 with TRBJ2-4; D unresolved. CDR1 and CDR2 (germline): MDHEN, SYDVKM. The CDR3 sequence is 11 residues long. V lost 7 bases to trimming and J lost 4 bases, with 5 bases between them. The DNA for the CDR3 is TGTGCCAGCACGGTAAAAAACATTCAGTACTTC. Its protein is CASTVKNIQYF.

V gene TRBV5-1 combines with J gene TRBJ2-4, with 9 bases lining up with TRBD1. The CDR3 is 16 residues long. Germline CDR1 and CDR2: SGHRS and YFSETQ. Trimming at V came to 4 bases and at J to 9 bases, leaving 14 bases not matched to a gene. The CDR3 nucleotides read TGCGCCAGCAGCCCGACCCTGGGACAGGGCGGAGGCATTCAGTACTTC. It codes for CASSPTLGQGGGIQYF.

This chain uses TRBV5-1 with TRBJ2-7; 7 bases fit TRBD1. With 4 bases clipped from V and 3 bases from J, the junction kept 7 bases outside the gene matches. This CDR3 is built from 14 residues. CDR1 is SGHRS, CDR2 YFSETQ, per germline. CDR3 bases: TGCGCCAGCAGCGCCACAGGGGCCCGCTACGAGCAGTACTTC. Translated: CASSATGARYEQYF.

The chain employs TRBV5-1 and TRBJ2-3, with 14 positions matching TRBD2. The V and J ends lost 4 bases and 4 bases, in that order; junction bases with no gene match: 5. Germline V lookup: CDR1 SGHRS, CDR2 YFSETQ. CDR3 size: 16 residues. CDR3 residues: CASSDKGLAGADTQYF. Written as DNA, the CDR3 is TGCGCCAGCAGCGATAAGGGACTAGCGGGAGCAGATACGCAGTATTTT.

The V gene is TRBV30, the J gene TRBJ2-4; 9 positions agree with TRBD1. Germline CDR1 is GTSNPN and CDR2 is SVGIG (reference sequence). Trimming took 1 base from V and 1 from J; bases not matched to a gene: 8. The CDR3 contains 17 residues. CDR3 protein: CAWSGLGQGDAKNIQYF. Written as DNA, the CDR3 is TGTGCCTGGAGTGGATTGGGACAGGGAGATGCCAAAAACATTCAGTACTTC.

The J gene is TRBJ2-7, the V gene TRBV28; maybe TRBD1 (6 bases). Per the germline V gene, CDR1 is MDHEN and CDR2 is SYDVKM. There are 14 residues in the CDR3. V gave up 2 bases and J gave up 0 bases, with 8 bases separating them. In DNA form, the CDR3 reads TGTGCCAGCAGTTTAGGACAGTCCTCCTACGAGCAGTACTTC. This encodes CASSLGQSSYEQYF.

The chain recombines TRBV7-6 with TRBJ2-3; TRBD1 matches 7 bases. J gave up 0 bases and V 4 bases, and 4 bases lay outside the gene matches. The CDR3 runs 15 residues. Germline CDR1 reads SGHVS; CDR2 reads FNYEAQ. The CDR3 is CASSSGQLSTDTQYF. The CDR3 nucleotides read TGTGCCAGCAGCTCGGGACAGCTAAGCACAGATACGCAGTATTTT.

V is TRBV6-1 and J is TRBJ2-2, with 7 nucleotides matching TRBD1. Looked up from germline, CDR1 is MNHNS and CDR2 is SASEGT. CDR3 length: 14 residues. With 6 bases clipped from V and 6 bases from J, the junction kept 7 bases outside the gene matches. The CDR3 coding sequence is TGTGCCAGCAGAAAGACAGGGATAGCCGGGGAGCTGTTTTTT. Translated, it gives CASRKTGIAGELFF.

The rearrangement links TRBV6-5 to TRBJ2-5; D possibly corresponds to TRBD1 (5 bases). The J call may be mistaken, given a closer DNA end match to TRBJ2-7. In germline, CDR1 is MNHEY, CDR2 SVGAGI. This CDR3 is built from 14 residues. The CDR3 loop reads CASTSGNLFYEQYF. CDR3 coding DNA: TGTGCCAGCACCTCAGGGAACCTCTTCTACGAGCAGTACTTC.